Shown below are 18 T cell receptor beta chains from a single sample sequenced in a study of T cell responses to AZD1222 COVID-19 vaccine. The table came from immunoSEQ multiplex PCR; TCRdb's copy has only in-frame clones and leaves some out. The sample consists of about 180,000 clones, around 90% of them appearing once. The specimen was peripheral blood, collected on day 0 of AZD1222 vaccination. These receptors all come from an adult in good health.

This chain links TRBV5-4 with TRBJ2-7; no firm D call. Germline CDR1 SGHNT, CDR2 YYREEE (reference sequence). The CDR3 contains 14 residues. With 4 bases removed from V and 2 bases from J, the gap between germline ends came to 13 bases. Here the CDR3 DNA reads TGTGCCAGCAGCGTGCAGGATTCCACCTACGAGCAGTACTTC. Its translation is CASSVQDSTYEQYF.

V gene TRBV19 combines with J gene TRBJ1-2, with D maybe TRBD1 (6 bases). CDR1 is LNHDA, CDR2 SQIVND, per germline (reference sequence). The length of the CDR3 is 13 residues. With 6 bases removed from V and 6 bases from J, the gap between germline ends came to 14 bases. CDR3 coding DNA: TGTGCCAGTAGCCCCACAGGGCGCAATGGCTACACCTTC. It specifies CASSPTGRNGYTF.

The J gene is TRBJ2-7, the V gene TRBV6-1; TRBD2 agrees at 7 bases. The CDR3 is made up of 15 amino acids. Germline CDR1 MNHNS, CDR2 SASEGT. J lost 2 bases, V lost 0 bases, and 4 bases had no gene match. The CDR3 bases are TGTGCCAGCAGTGAAGCGGGGGGGTATCCCTACGAGCAGTACTTC. Translation: CASSEAGGYPYEQYF.

This chain links TRBV7-2 with TRBJ2-7; D possibly corresponds to TRBD2 (5 bases). V gave up 0 bases and J gave up 4 bases, with 7 bases separating them. Germline lookup yields CDR1 SGHTA and CDR2 FQGNSA. The CDR3 sequence is 13 residues long. This CDR3 is CASSLAREYEQYF. The CDR3, as DNA: TGTGCCAGCAGCTTAGCGAGGGAATACGAGCAGTACTTC.

The J gene is TRBJ2-7, the V gene TRBV2; 8 bases match TRBD2. Germline V CDR1 and CDR2: SNHLY, FYNNEI. Unmatched junction bases numbered 12, after V lost 10 bases and J lost 7 bases. This CDR3 contains 13 residues. CDR3 coding DNA: TGTGCCACCACCCGGGGGGGCCTTGAGGAGCAGTACTTC. Residues: CATTRGGLEEQYF.

DNA of the CDR3: TGTGCCAGCAGCCGGAACAGGGAGCAAGAGACCCAGTACTTC. This translates into CASSRNREQETQYF. The chain joins TRBV5-4 to TRBJ2-5, with D tentatively TRBD1 (6 bases). Trimming cost V 4 bases and J 2 bases, with 12 bases left between them. Germline CDR1 SGHNT, CDR2 YYREEE (reference sequence). This CDR3 has 14 amino acids.

The rearrangement uses TRBV5-1 and TRBJ1-1, with a possible D match to TRBD1 (6 bases). V lost 4 bases and J 5 bases, leaving 21 bases between the germline ends. The CDR3 length is 16 residues. CDR1 and CDR2 from the germline V gene are SGHRS and YFSETQ. The CDR3 sequence is CASSPWGGSFNTEAFF. The CDR3 DNA sequence: TGCGCCAGCAGCCCGTGGGGGGGCAGTTTTAATACTGAAGCTTTCTTT.

This chain links TRBV5-4 with TRBJ1-2; no clear D. The CDR3 loop spans 15 amino acids. The germline V gene encodes CDR1 SGHNT and CDR2 YYREEE (reference sequence). The CDR3 DNA is TGTGCTTCCTCGCCGGACGGCAACAAAGGGTATGGCTACACCTTC. Amino acid sequence: CASSPDGNKGYGYTF.

This chain uses TRBV7-8 with TRBJ1-2, with 9 bases identical to TRBD1. The V gene's germline CDR1 is SGHVS and CDR2 FQNEAQ. This CDR3 comprises 16 residues. With 3 bases clipped from V and 4 bases from J, the junction kept 9 bases outside the gene matches. CDR3 in amino acids: CASSFGIGQGIYGYTF. CDR3 in DNA: TGTGCCAGCAGCTTTGGTATAGGACAGGGGATCTATGGCTACACCTTC.

The chain links TRBV10-3 to TRBJ1-2; D gene unclear. The V and J ends lost 3 bases and 4 bases respectively, with 15 bases between them. This CDR3 contains 15 residues. CDR1 and CDR2 (germline): ENHRY, SYGVKD. The CDR3 reads CAISDKGPGGYGYTF. CDR3 DNA sequence: TGTGCCATCAGTGACAAGGGCCCTGGTGGCTATGGCTACACCTTC.

The chain is built from TRBV2 and TRBJ2-5, with D possibly called TRBD1 or TRBD2 (5 bases each). Per the germline V gene, CDR1 is SNHLY and CDR2 is FYNNEI. CDR3 length: 14 amino acids. Between the trimmed V and J ends, which lost 1 base and 5 bases, there was a span of 11 bases. The DNA of the CDR3 is TGTGCCAGCAGTGAAGGGGGTGGGACGGAGACCCAGTACTTC. It codes for CASSEGGGTETQYF.

The V gene is TRBV21-1, the J gene TRBJ2-1; the D call in the table, TRBD2, was not verified against the DNA. TRBV21-1 is designated a pseudogene. CDR3 length equals 18 residues. The CDR3 reads CASSPPGRLAGVVNEQFF. CDR3 DNA: TGTGCCAGCAGCCCCCCCGGCCGACTAGCGGGGGTGGTCAATGAGCAGTTCTTC.

The J gene is TRBJ1-5, the V gene TRBV30; no clear D gene. There are 15 residues in the CDR3. The germline gives CDR1 GTSNPN, CDR2 SVGIG (reference sequence). Trimming left V 0 bases short and J 3 bases short, with 12 bases between. CDR3 DNA sequence: TGTGCCTGGAGTGTTGGAAGGCAGACCAATCAGCCCCAGCATTTT. Translated: CAWSVGRQTNQPQHF.

The CDR3 nucleotides read TGTGCCAGCAGCGCAGGGGGAGAGGGCTCCTACGAGCAGTACTTC. Protein product: CASSAGGEGSYEQYF. This chain links TRBV9 with TRBJ2-7; 7 bases fit TRBD1. CDR1 and CDR2 from the germline V gene are SGDLS and YYNGEE. The CDR3 is 15 amino acids. With 3 bases clipped from V and 0 bases from J, the junction kept 6 bases outside the gene matches. The whole variable domain, remainder taken from reference TRBV9 and TRBJ2-7, is DSGVTQTPKHLITATGQRVTLRCSPRSGDLSVYWYQQSLDQGLQFLIQYYNGEERAKGNILERFSAQQFPDLHSELNLSSLELGDSALYFCASSAGGEGSYEQYFGPGTRLTVT.

The chain carries TRBV5-1 and TRBJ2-5; 9 bases agree with TRBD2. Germline loops: CDR1 SGHRS, CDR2 YFSETQ. The CDR3 totals 16 residues. V lost 6 bases and J lost 2; bases outside the gene matches: 11. The CDR3 sequence is CASTDSNLAGQETQYF. The CDR3 region has the DNA TGCGCCAGCACCGATAGTAATCTAGCGGGGCAAGAGACCCAGTACTTC. Together with reference TRBV5-1 and TRBJ2-5, the CDR3 gives the full variable domain: KAGVTQTPRYLIKTRGQQVTLSCSPISGHRSVSWYQQTPGQGLQFLFEYFSETQRNKGNFPGRFSGRQFSNSRSEMNVSTLELGDSALYLCASTDSNLAGQETQYFGPGTRLLVL.

The chain couples TRBV5-4 to TRBJ2-7; possibly TRBD2 for D (6 bases). Germline V gene lookup returns CDR1 SGHNT and CDR2 YYREEE (reference sequence). V dropped 0 bases and J dropped 4 bases, with 11 bases sitting between them. The CDR3 contains 14 residues. The chain's CDR3 is CASSLGLGGYEQYF. CDR3 bases: TGTGCCAGCAGCTTGGGCCTCGGGGGATACGAGCAGTACTTC.

V usage is TRBV5-4 and J usage is TRBJ2-7; perhaps TRBD1 as D (6 bases). Trimming stripped 4 bases from V and 5 bases from J, with 19 bases between. The CDR3 has 15 residues. Germline-derived CDR1 and CDR2 are SGHNT and YYREEE (reference sequence). In DNA, the CDR3 is TGTGCCAGCAGCCCCACCGGGACGCCAGGGGACGAGCAGTACTTC. Amino acids: CASSPTGTPGDEQYF.

The rearrangement joins TRBV19 to TRBJ1-3; a weak D match, TRBD1 (6 bases). CDR1 is LNHDA and CDR2 is SQIVND in the germline V gene (reference sequence). V lost 7 bases, J lost 2 bases, and 12 bases lay in between. The CDR3 is made up of 14 amino acids. The CDR3 here is CASIPRTAGNTIYF. The CDR3 nucleotides are TGTGCCAGTATTCCTCGGACAGCTGGAAACACCATATATTTT.